These 27 T cell receptor beta chains share one sample of origin, sequenced in a study of T cell clonality in common variable immunodeficiency. Whole-study findings and limits: Fewer deletions and N-nucleotide insertions were reportedly seen in common variable immunodeficiency TCR beta sequences.

Sequenced by immunoSEQ multiplex PCR; TCRdb stores in-frame clones only, minus some. Singletons are absent from the sample, which has about 33,000 clones. These receptors are not linked to any known antigen. The sequenced material came from peripheral blood mononuclear cells. The receptors stem from a human donor with common variable immunodeficiency.

The CDR3 is CASSIVEGVGNQPQHF. The part of the CDR3 DNA that was read is TGTGCCAGTAGTATAGTTGAGGGGGTTGGCAATCAGCCC. This chain connects TRBV19 to TRBJ1-5; D is perhaps TRBD1 (6 bases). The CDR3 goes on 3 residues after the read ends, and that part is filled in from the germline J gene. Germline assignment: CDR1 LNHDA and CDR2 SQIVND (reference sequence). The CDR3 extends over 16 amino acids. V was pared by 1 base and J by 2 bases, with 12 bases between.

This clone was seen a few times. The read gets to within 3 residues of the CDR3 end, and the germline J gene fills in the rest. V gene TRBV6-2 or TRBV6-3 combines with J gene TRBJ2-5; TRBD1 matches at 8 bases. J lost 2 bases, V lost 2 bases, and 7 bases had no gene match. Germline CDR1 reads MNHEY; CDR2 reads SVGEGT. The CDR3 is made up of 16 amino acids. The covered CDR3 bases are TGTGCCAGCAGTTACCGACAGGGGTACGATCAAGAGACC. This gives the protein CASSYRQGYDQET. The full CDR3 reads CASSYRQGYDQETQYF.

This clone came up a few times. The read terminates 3 residues ahead of where the CDR3 ends, so the germline J gene completes it. The chain is built from TRBV19 and TRBJ1-2; 11 positions match TRBD1. Germline CDR1 and CDR2: LNHDA and SQIVND (reference sequence). This CDR3 spans 16 amino acids. CDR3 DNA, as far as it was read: TGTGCCAGTAGTATTTTCCGGGACAGGGGGACGGGCGGC. This gives the protein CASSIFRDRGTGG. The entire CDR3 protein is CASSIFRDRGTGGYTF.

This clone was seen a handful of times. The CDR3 extends 3 residues past the end of the read, so its final part is completed from the germline J gene. The V gene is TRBV2, the J gene TRBJ2-7; a possible D gene is TRBD2 (6 bases). The CDR3 loop spans 14 amino acids. Trimming removed 2 bases from V and 2 bases from J, with 10 bases in between. Germline CDR1 is SNHLY and CDR2 is FYNNEI. CDR3 bases read: TGTGCCAGCAGTGAAAGGGCGGGGCCCTACGAG. It yields the protein CASSERAGPYE. The CDR3 in full is CASSERAGPYEQYF.

In its sample, this clone was seen many times. The read ends 3 residues shy of where the CDR3 ends; the end is completed using the germline J gene. The chain carries TRBV7-2 and TRBJ1-1; TRBD1 matches 7 bases. The germline V gene encodes CDR1 SGHTA and CDR2 FQGNSA. The CDR3 runs 14 residues. The V segment lost 1 base and the J segment 5 bases; nucleotides outside the gene matches: 4. Incomplete CDR3 DNA: TGTGCCAGCAGCTTAGAGGGGGCAGGAACTGAA. Protein product: CASSLEGAGTE. The full CDR3 protein is CASSLEGAGTEAFF. The variable domain in full, with the rest retrieved from reference TRBV7-2 and TRBJ1-1, is GAGVSQSPSNKVTEKGKDVELRCDPISGHTALYWYRQSLGQGLEFLIYFQGNSAPDKSGLPSDRFSAERTGGSVSTLTIQRTQQEDSAVYLCASSLEGAGTEAFFGQGTRLTVV.

This clone was observed a few times. The CDR3 end is not reached by the read, which stops 3 residues before it; the germline J gene fills it in. The rearrangement joins TRBV20-1 to TRBJ2-1; 7 bases line up with TRBD2. With 5 bases clipped from V and 4 bases from J, the junction kept 11 bases outside the gene matches. The CDR3 covers 15 residues. In germline, CDR1 is DFQATT, CDR2 SNEGSKA (reference sequence). Partial CDR3 DNA: TGCAGTGCTCCCACAACCGGCGGGGGTTACAATGAG. The encoded protein is CSAPTTGGGYNE. The whole CDR3 region reads CSAPTTGGGYNEQFF.

Ten or more counts support this clone. The read halts 3 residues ahead of the CDR3 end, with the missing end drawn from the germline J gene. V is TRBV20-1 and J is TRBJ2-5; TRBD2 is a possible D gene (6 bases). Per the germline V gene, CDR1 is DFQATT and CDR2 is SNEGSKA (reference sequence). The CDR3 is made up of 16 amino acids. Trimming stripped 3 bases from V and 5 bases from J, with 22 bases between. The sequenced part of the CDR3 DNA is TGCAGTGCTAGCTCCCGGGACTCTCGACTTGGGGAGACC. Translated, it gives CSASSRDSRLGET. The entire CDR3 protein is CSASSRDSRLGETQYF.

There are many counts of this clone. The sequence runs out 3 residues before the end of the CDR3; the remainder is reconstructed from the germline J gene. This chain links TRBV29-1 with TRBJ2-1; D is perhaps TRBD1 or TRBD2 (6 bases each). Deletions cut 5 bases from V and 8 bases from J, with 16 bases between. The CDR3 has 13 amino acids. The germline V gene encodes CDR1 SQVTM and CDR2 ANQGSEA. The DNA read from the CDR3 is TGCAGCGTTTACCGAAACAGGGAGGATGAG. Its translation is CSVYRNREDE. The complete CDR3 reads CSVYRNREDEQFF.

For this clone: Sequencing ends 3 residues short of the CDR3 end; the germline J gene provides the rest. The V call is TRBV19, the J call TRBJ1-5; D not resolved. Trimming removed 5 bases at V and 4 bases at J, with 21 bases between. This CDR3 has 17 residues. Germline loops: CDR1 LNHDA, CDR2 SQIVND (reference sequence). The CDR3 loop reads CASSDTISSVLNQPQHF. The CDR3 bases that were read are TGTGCCAGTAGTGACACAATATCAAGTGTCCTTAATCAGCCC.

This clone was seen many times. The CDR3 goes on 3 residues after the read ends, and that part is filled in from the germline J gene. The V gene is TRBV20-1, the J gene TRBJ2-5, with 14 nucleotides matching TRBD2. Trimming at V came to 5 bases and at J to 4 bases, leaving 6 bases not matched to a gene. The CDR3 runs to 15 residues. Per germline, CDR1 DFQATT and CDR2 SNEGSKA (reference sequence). Incomplete CDR3 DNA: TGCAGTGCTCGGACTAGCGGGGGGCAGGGAGAGACC. Translated: CSARTSGGQGET. The complete CDR3 protein is CSARTSGGQGETQYF.

This clone is medium-sized within its sample. The read halts 3 residues ahead of the CDR3 end, with the missing end drawn from the germline J gene. The chain has TRBV4-1 and TRBJ1-1; perhaps TRBD1 as D (5 bases). The CDR3 is made up of 15 amino acids. V was clipped by 0 bases and J by 1 base, with 9 bases between them. Per germline, CDR1 MGHRA and CDR2 YSYEKL. CDR3 protein: CASSQDQGSNTEAFF. The CDR3 bases that were read are TGCGCCAGCAGCCAAGATCAGGGCTCGAACACTGAA.

Details on this clone: The read halts 3 residues ahead of the CDR3 end, with the missing end drawn from the germline J gene. This chain links TRBV30 with TRBJ1-5, with D perhaps TRBD1 (5 bases). V was shortened by 0 bases and J by 4 bases, with 7 bases between the two germline ends. Germline CDR1 GTSNPN, CDR2 SVGIG (reference sequence). The CDR3 totals 13 residues. The sequenced part of the CDR3 DNA is TGTGCCTGGAGTGTTCGGGGGAATCAGCCC. It encodes CAWSVRGNQP. The complete CDR3 reads CAWSVRGNQPQHF. Combining the CDR3 with reference TRBV30 and TRBJ1-5 gives the whole variable domain SQTIHQWPATLVQPVGSPLSLECTVEGTSNPNLYWYRQAAGRGLQLLFYSVGIGQISSEVPQNLSASRPQDRQFILSSKKLLLSDSGFYLCAWSVRGNQPQHFGDGTRLSIL.

At least ten counts were recorded for this clone. The read ends 3 residues shy of where the CDR3 ends; the end is completed using the germline J gene. The genes are TRBV20-1 and TRBJ1-4; 7 nucleotides align to TRBD1. This CDR3 has 16 residues. J lost 2 bases, V lost 0 bases, and 6 bases had no gene match. Looked up from germline, CDR1 is DFQATT and CDR2 is SNEGSKA (reference sequence). CDR3 DNA (partial): TGCAGTGCTAGAGACTTAATGGACAGGACTAATGAAAAA. Translating gives CSARDLMDRTNEK. The CDR3 reads in full as CSARDLMDRTNEKLFF.

This clone was observed a handful of times. The read halts 3 residues ahead of the CDR3 end, with the missing end drawn from the germline J gene. The V and J genes are TRBV7-9 and TRBJ2-3; 9 positions agree with TRBD2. This CDR3 has 15 residues. V lost 5 bases to trimming and J lost 5 bases; unmatched junction nucleotides: 8. The germline gives CDR1 SEHNR, CDR2 FQNEAQ (reference sequence). The part of the CDR3 DNA that was read is TGTGCCAGCAGCCGATTAGCGGGGGAGGGAGATACG. This gives the protein CASSRLAGEGDT. The whole CDR3 protein is CASSRLAGEGDTQYF.

At least ten counts were recorded for this clone. The CDR3 extends 3 residues past the end of the read, so its final part is completed from the germline J gene. This chain joins TRBV30 and TRBJ2-7; no definite D call. This CDR3 region has 12 residues. V was trimmed by 1 base and J by 0 bases, leaving 4 bases between them. Germline V CDR1 and CDR2: GTSNPN, SVGIG (reference sequence). CDR3 DNA, as far as it was read: TGTGCCTGGAGTGCCCTCTCCTACGAG. Its translation is CAWSALSYE. The CDR3 as a whole reads CAWSALSYEQYF.

The CDR3 DNA, read in part, is TGTGCCAGCTCACCACCGTGGGAGGGGCTGGGGACG. Residues: CASSPPWEGLGT. The entire CDR3 is CASSPPWEGLGTQYF. The V call is TRBV18, the J call TRBJ2-3; TRBD2 matches at 7 bases. The read stops 3 residues short of the end of the CDR3; the missing end is completed from the germline J gene. Germline lookup yields CDR1 KGHSH and CDR2 LQKENI. CDR3 length: 15 amino acids.

Concerning this clone: The read ends 3 residues early relative to the CDR3; the germline J gene fills the gap. The chain links TRBV19 to TRBJ1-6, with D tentatively TRBD1 (5 bases). Germline-derived CDR1 and CDR2 are LNHDA and SQIVND (reference sequence). V was pared by 3 bases and J by 9 bases, with 9 bases between. The CDR3 covers 13 residues. The sequenced part of the CDR3 DNA is TGTGCCAGTAGTATGAACAGGTTTTCACCC. Translating gives CASSMNRFSP. The whole CDR3 sequence is CASSMNRFSPLHF. Full variable domain (rest looked up from reference TRBV19 and TRBJ1-6): DGGITQSPKYLFRKEGQNVTLSCEQNLNHDAMYWYRQDPGQGLRLIYYSQIVNDFQKGDIAEGYSVSREKKESFPLTVTSAQKNPTAFYLCASSMNRFSPLHFGNGTRLTVT.

Concerning this clone itself: The junction departs from the called germline gene at one end, perhaps through a read error. The read ends 3 residues early relative to the CDR3; the germline J gene fills the gap. V and J are TRBV30 and TRBJ2-5; TRBD2 agrees at 9 bases. The CDR3 extends over 15 amino acids. Per germline, CDR1 GTSNPN and CDR2 SVGIG (reference sequence). This CDR3 is CAWIRGGAASGTQYF. Partial CDR3 DNA: TGTGCTTGGATACGCGGGGGGGCCGCATCCGGGACC.

Only a few counts were recorded for this clone. The read is 3 residues too short to cover the CDR3 end, so that end is filled in from the germline J gene. The chain links TRBV7-3 to TRBJ2-1, with 11 nucleotides matching TRBD2. CDR1 and CDR2 from the germline V gene are SGHTA and FQGTGA. The CDR3 totals 15 residues. The V segment lost 5 bases and the J segment 1 base; nucleotides outside the gene matches: 1. The CDR3 protein is CASSRLAGSYNEQFF. The part of the CDR3 DNA that was read is TGTGCCAGCAGCCGACTAGCGGGATCCTACAATGAG.

In its sample, this clone was seen many times. The read ends 3 residues early relative to the CDR3; the germline J gene fills the gap. The chain employs TRBV2 and TRBJ1-5; D remains unclear. CDR1 SNHLY and CDR2 FYNNEI come from the germline V gene. This CDR3 has 13 amino acids. V shed 6 bases and J shed 1 base, with 7 bases lying between them. CDR3 DNA, as far as it was read: TGTGCCAGCAGAGACAACAGCAATCAGCCC. Its protein is CASRDNSNQP. From start to end, the CDR3 is CASRDNSNQPQHF.

This clone appeared a few times. The missing CDR3 end, 3 residues past where the read stops, is filled in from the germline J gene. The chain has TRBV6-2 or TRBV6-3 and TRBJ2-4; D gene ambiguous. Germline V gives CDR1 MNHEY, CDR2 SVGEGT. The CDR3 is made up of 13 amino acids. Trimming shortened V by 0 bases and J by 6 bases, and 6 bases separated the two germline ends. The CDR3 reads CASSYSLGNIQYF. The CDR3 bases that were read are TGTGCCAGCAGTTACTCTCTCGGAAACATT.

This clone was found many times. The read stops 3 residues short of the end of the CDR3; the missing end is completed from the germline J gene. The J gene is TRBJ2-5, the V gene TRBV5-1, with TRBD2 matching over 10 bases. Germline CDR1 and CDR2: SGHRS and YFSETQ. The length of the CDR3 is 16 residues. J lost 2 bases, V lost 4 bases, and 8 bases had no gene match. The CDR3 loop reads CASSVSGGAGQETQYF. The DNA read from the CDR3 is TGCGCCAGCAGCGTAAGCGGGGGGGCCGGGCAAGAGACC.

This clone was detected many times. The read comes to an end 3 residues before the CDR3 does, leaving the germline J gene to fill in the end. The V call is TRBV19, the J call TRBJ1-1, with 7 bases aligning to TRBD1. CDR3 length: 15 residues. With V trimmed by 6 bases and J by 1 base, 8 bases remained unmatched. Germline CDR1 and CDR2: LNHDA and SQIVND (reference sequence). The DNA read from the CDR3 is TGTGCCAGTAGCACACAGGGGTTCCCGAACACTGAA. Translated: CASSTQGFPNTE. The full CDR3 reads CASSTQGFPNTEAFF.

This clone was counted ten times or more. The read comes to an end 3 residues before the CDR3 does, leaving the germline J gene to fill in the end. V usage is TRBV2 and J usage is TRBJ2-7, with 9 bases that match TRBD1. The germline V gene has CDR1 SNHLY and CDR2 FYNNEI. This CDR3 is 13 amino acids long. Losses at the gene ends were 6 bases for V and 4 bases for J; bases not matched to a gene: 4. The CDR3 reads CASRSGQGYEQYF. CDR3 DNA (partial): TGTGCCAGCAGGTCGGGACAGGGTTACGAG.

CDR3 bases read: TGTGCCAGTTTCGTTAAAGGGCGTGGAGGC. Protein product: CASFVKGRGG. The entire CDR3 protein is CASFVKGRGGYTF. The V and J genes are TRBV19 and TRBJ1-2; D is ambiguous. The read terminates 3 residues before the CDR3 end, so the remaining end is supplied by the germline J gene. There are 13 residues in the CDR3. Germline lookup yields CDR1 LNHDA and CDR2 SQIVND (reference sequence).

This clone occurred a few times. The read finishes 3 residues shy of the CDR3 end, and the germline J gene is used to complete it. The chain links TRBV2 to TRBJ2-5; possible D gene TRBD1, 6 bases. Germline assignment: CDR1 SNHLY and CDR2 FYNNEI. CDR3 length equals 14 residues. Trimming shortened V by 1 base and J by 2 bases, and 8 bases separated the two germline ends. The CDR3 spells CASSEVRGQETQYF. Partial CDR3 DNA: TGTGCCAGCAGTGAAGTAAGGGGGCAAGAGACC.

In this sample, this clone turned up a few times. The read gets to within 3 residues of the CDR3 end, and the germline J gene fills in the rest. V is TRBV19 and J is TRBJ2-1, with D uncertain. The germline V gene has CDR1 LNHDA and CDR2 SQIVND (reference sequence). Trimming shortened V by 3 bases and J by 6 bases, and 15 bases separated the two germline ends. The CDR3 is made up of 15 amino acids. CDR3 protein: CASSIRVKVSNEQFF. Partial CDR3 DNA: TGTGCCAGTAGTATTAGGGTCAAGGTGAGCAATGAG.